Each of the 29 T cell receptor delta chains below was sequenced from the same sample in a study of gamma-delta chains in newborns, infants, children (dated by TCRdb to the late 2010s). The instrument given in TCRdb is Illumina MiSeq. The public reads were reprocessed by TCRdb using CATT, and rows of matching DNA were later combined. The sample profile shows 1,100 or so delta-chain clones; over 3.5% of them were found once. The biggest ten clones account for about 27% of the sample. Sequenced sample: blood. Receptors originate from a child who was a newborn, infant or young child, either healthy, febrile or measles-vaccinated (not recorded which).

This clone is medium-sized (0.01 to 0.1%) in the sample. The chain uses TRDV1 and TRDJ1, with unresolved D. CDR1 TSWWSYY and CDR2 QGS come from the germline V gene. This CDR3 contains 18 residues. Trimming removed 2 bases at V and 0 bases at J, with 19 bases between. The CDR3 region is CALGEGRRRALYTDKLIF. CDR3 bases: TGTGCTCTTGGGGAAGGACGGAGGAGGGCCTTGTACACCGATAAACTCATCTTT.

There are a few counts of this clone. A far larger clone is one nucleotide away, so this likely arose from a read error. CDR3 loop: CALGGNLHWGIYTDELIF. The CDR3 region has the DNA TGTGCTCTTGGGGGCAATCTCCACTGGGGGATCTACACCGATGAACTCATCTTT. This chain uses TRDV1 with TRDJ1; 10 positions agree with TRDD3. Germline V gene lookup returns CDR1 TSWWSYY and CDR2 QGS. The length of the CDR3 is 18 residues.

Only a few counts were recorded for this clone. A far larger clone lies a single base away; this is likely a read error. The CDR3 sequence: CALGEIGWGMTRLTAQLFF. The CDR3 DNA follows: TGTGCTCTTGGGGAAATCGGTTGGGGGATGACACGCCTGACAGCACAACTCTTCTTT. This chain connects TRDV1 to TRDJ2; 8 positions match TRDD3. The trim removed 2 bases at V and 3 bases at J, leaving 14 bases unmatched. CDR1 and CDR2 from the germline V gene are TSWWSYY and QGS. This CDR3 comprises 19 residues.

This clone was recorded a few times. This may stem from a read error, because a much larger clone lies one nucleotide away. CDR3 amino acids: CALRKGLGLKPESPTDKLIF. The DNA of the CDR3 is TGTGCTCTTAGGAAGGGACTGGGGCTAAAACCCGAAAGCCCCACCGATAAACTCATCTTT. The rearrangement joins TRDV1 to TRDJ1; 7 bases are shared with TRDD3. This CDR3 contains 20 residues. The junction had 25 bases not matched to a gene; V was cut back by 8 bases and J by 1 base. CDR1 TSWWSYY and CDR2 QGS come from the germline V gene.

With respect to this clone: An end of the junction does not agree with germline; a read error may underlie this. This chain's CDR3 is CALGGAFLTF. Here the CDR3 DNA reads TGTGCTCTTGGGGGGGCCTTCCTCACTTTT. The chain links TRDV1 to TRDJ1, with 7 positions matching TRDD2. Germline CDR1 TSWWSYY, CDR2 QGS. The CDR3 runs to 10 residues.

The chain joins TRDV2 to TRDJ1; 12 nucleotides agree with TRDD3. Unmatched junction bases numbered 25, after V lost 6 bases and J lost 0 bases. The CDR3 runs 22 residues. Germline-derived CDR1 and CDR2 are GEAIGNYY and EKD. CDR3 DNA sequence: TGTGCCTGTCGGACCCCCCGGCCTTCGGTGTCTGGGGGATACGGGTACACCGATAAACTCATCTTT. Amino acid sequence: CACRTPRPSVSGGYGYTDKLIF.

This clone came up a few times. The TCRdb protein comes from a much larger clone and disagrees with this DNA's translation at residue 10, likely due to a read error; the protein given here is derived from the DNA. The V call is TRDV1, the J call TRDJ1; unclear D gene. This CDR3 region has 16 residues. Germline V CDR1 and CDR2: TSWWSYY, QGS. Between the trimmed V and J ends, which lost 3 bases and 1 base, there was a span of 15 bases. In DNA, the CDR3 is TGTGCTCTTGGGGACCGTTCCCTGAGGTGCACCGATAAACTCATCTTT. Translation gives CALGDRSLRCTDKLIF.

This clone was detected only a few times. Since a far larger clone is one base different, this is likely a read error. Other nucleotide sequences from this sample produce the same CDR3. The chain joins TRDV1 to TRDJ1, with a weak D call TRDD3 (6 bases). From germline, CDR1 is TSWWSYY and CDR2 QGS. V lost 1 base and J lost 8, with 23 bases in between. This CDR3 comprises 17 residues. CDR3 residues: CALGEPSLPGDRRKLIF. CDR3 DNA sequence: TGTGCTCTTGGGGAACCTTCTTTACCTGGGGATCGAAGAAAACTCATCTTT.

By frequency in the sample, this clone is large. This sample includes further DNA sequences coding for the same CDR3. V and J are TRDV1 and TRDJ1; tentatively, D is TRDD3 (6 bases). The V end lost 1 base, the J end lost 8 bases, and 23 bases lay between the germline ends. Germline CDR1 TSWWSYY, CDR2 QGS. The CDR3 loop spans 17 amino acids. The CDR3, as DNA: TGTGCTCTTGGGGAACCTTCTTTACCTGGGGATCGGAGAAAACTCATCTTT. It specifies CALGEPSLPGDRRKLIF.

Concerning this clone: A far larger clone is only one base removed, so a read error is likely. V is TRDV2 and J is TRDJ2; D uncertain. This CDR3 is 18 amino acids long. The V gene's germline CDR1 is GEAIGNYY and CDR2 EKD. Trimming left V 0 bases short and J 0 bases short, with 16 bases between. In nucleotides, the CDR3 is TGTGCCTGTGACACCAGCGGTCCGGTCTTCTCTTTGACAGCACAACTCTTCTTT. Encoded protein: CACDTSGPVFSLTAQLFF.

Worth noting for this clone: A read error may explain this, as a much larger clone is one base away. The same CDR3 also results from other DNA sequences found in this sample. This chain links TRDV2 with TRDJ3; TRDD3 matches at 9 bases. Germline V gene sequence: CDR1 GEAIGNYY, CDR2 EKD. The CDR3 has 18 residues. The CDR3 protein is CACDRLGESSWDTRQMFF. The CDR3 coding sequence is TGTGCCTGTGACAGACTGGGGGAGAGCTCCTGGGATACCCGACAGATGTTTTTC.

This clone is classed as medium-sized (0.01 to 0.1%). In the same sample, other DNA sequences code for this CDR3. The chain combines TRDV3 with TRDJ1, with 13 bases matching TRDD3. The CDR3 covers 21 residues. V lost 2 bases and J lost 5; bases outside the gene matches: 26. Germline V gene data show CDR1 as TVYSNPD and CDR2 as GDNSRS (reference sequence). CDR3 in DNA: TGTGCCTTTGGGAGCTCCGGCGGTACTGGGGGATACGTGCGGGTGCGAGATAAACTCATCTTT. Amino acid sequence: CAFGSSGGTGGYVRVRDKLIF.

In the case of this clone: This is likely an artifact of a read error, given a far larger clone one base away. The chain recombines TRDV2 with TRDJ2, with 9 bases lining up with TRDD3. Germline V gene lookup returns CDR1 GEAIGNYY and CDR2 EKD. There are 17 residues in the CDR3. CDR3 in amino acids: CARDTRRWGILTAQLFF. Written as DNA, the CDR3 is TGTGCCCGTGACACGCGTCGCTGGGGGATTTTGACAGCACAACTCTTCTTT.

About this clone itself: This DNA's translation differs at residue 10 from TCRdb's protein, which comes from a much larger clone; a read error is likely, and the protein shown is translated from the DNA. The chain joins TRDV2 to TRDJ1, with 9 positions matching TRDD3. Germline lookup yields CDR1 GEAIGNYY and CDR2 EKD. The CDR3 is 16 amino acids. The junction had 8 bases not matched to a gene; V was cut back by 2 bases and J by 2 bases. The CDR3 loop is CACDRAGGCGTDKLIF. CDR3 nucleotide sequence: TGTGCCTGTGACAGGGCTGGGGGATGTGGGACCGATAAACTCATCTTT.

In this sample, this clone turned up a few times. A read error is likely here: a far larger clone is one base away. The rearrangement joins TRDV2 to TRDJ3; the match to TRDD3 covers 7 bases. The CDR3 has 17 residues. Germline lookup yields CDR1 GEAIGNYY and CDR2 EKD. As DNA, the CDR3 is TGTGCCTGTGACAAGACTGGGGCCTCCTGGGACGCCCGACAGATGTTTTTC. It is translated as CACDKTGASWDARQMFF.

As to this clone: The protein TCRdb gives is from a much larger clone and does not agree with this DNA's translation at residue 3, likely a read error; the protein shown here comes from the DNA. CDR3 nucleotides: TGTGCTCGTGGGGAAGAACCCATTAAGGGCGATAAACTCATCTTT. It yields the protein CARGEEPIKGDKLIF. The V call is TRDV1, the J call TRDJ1; tentative D call: TRDD3 (5 bases). Germline V gene lookup returns CDR1 TSWWSYY and CDR2 QGS. CDR3 length: 15 residues.

This clone has just a few counts. A read error is the likely source, as a far larger clone sits one nucleotide away. The chain combines TRDV1 with TRDJ1, with D perhaps matching TRDD2 (6 bases). Germline V gene sequence: CDR1 TSWWSYY, CDR2 QGS. The CDR3 covers 21 residues. Trimming removed 3 bases at V and 0 bases at J, with 29 bases between. CDR3: CALGDWPSHHRLTKYTDKLIF. The DNA for the CDR3 is TGTGCTCTTGGGGACTGGCCTTCCCATCATCGTCTGACGAAGTACACCGATAAACTCATCTTT.

A note on this clone: This could be a read error, since a much larger clone is one nucleotide away. V usage is TRDV1 and J usage is TRDJ1; 10 positions match TRDD3. Trimming took 5 bases from V and 0 from J; bases not matched to a gene: 12. The germline gives CDR1 TSWWSYY, CDR2 QGS. The CDR3 totals 18 residues. CDR3 sequence reads: CALGSNLHWGIYTDKLIF. CDR3 in DNA: TGTGCTCTTGGGAGCAATCTCCACTGGGGGATCTACACCGATAAACTCATCTTT.

By its share, this clone is hyperexpanded. This sample also contains other DNA sequences that code for the same CDR3. This chain connects TRDV2 to TRDJ3, with 13 bases matching TRDD3. The junction had 5 bases not matched to a gene; V was cut back by 2 bases and J by 2 bases. This CDR3 has 19 amino acids. The V gene's germline CDR1 is GEAIGNYY and CDR2 EKD. The DNA of the CDR3 is TGTGCCTGTGACAGACTGGGGGATACGTTTGCCTGGGACACCCGACAGATGTTTTTC. Amino acid sequence: CACDRLGDTFAWDTRQMFF.

Notes on this clone: A far larger clone is a single base away, which makes a read error likely. The chain joins TRDV2 to TRDJ3; 8 positions agree with TRDD3. The CDR3 is 17 residues long. V lost 3 bases and J lost 3; bases outside the gene matches: 6. The germline CDR1 and CDR2 sequences are GEAIGNYY and EKD. CDR3 in DNA: TGTGCCTGTGACGCCGCTGGGGGAAACTGGGACACCCGACAGATGTTTTTC. It yields the protein CACDAAGGNWDTRQMFF.

The table lists this clone with a few counts. TCRdb has a much larger clone's protein, which differs at residue 5 from the translation of this DNA, likely because of a read error; what is shown is the protein translated from the DNA. CDR3 protein: CALGKLKAGGYELIF. The CDR3 DNA is TGTGCTCTTGGGAAACTAAAAGCTGGGGGATACGAACTCATCTTT. The rearrangement joins TRDV1 to TRDJ1; 12 nucleotides match TRDD3. Germline lookup yields CDR1 TSWWSYY and CDR2 QGS. This CDR3 has 15 residues.

By sample fraction, this clone is large. Other DNA sequences in this sample translate to the same CDR3. This chain joins TRDV1 and TRDJ1; D gene ambiguous. Germline lookup yields CDR1 TSWWSYY and CDR2 QGS. The CDR3 covers 13 residues. V was shortened by 4 bases and J by 1 base, with 7 bases between the two germline ends. In nucleotides, the CDR3 is TGTGCTCTTGGGGGCCGAGTCACCGATAAACTCATCTTT. This codes for CALGGRVTDKLIF.

This clone was seen only a few times. It differs at one base from a far larger clone, so likely a read error. The chain has TRDV2 and TRDJ3; 8 nucleotides match TRDD3. V shed 2 bases, J shed 3 bases, and the junction held 5 bases outside the gene matches. CDR3 length: 17 residues. Per germline, CDR1 GEAIGNYY and CDR2 EKD. This CDR3 reads CACDIAGGNWDTRQMFF. CDR3 sequence (DNA): TGTGCCTGTGACATCGCTGGGGGAAACTGGGACACCCGACAGATGTTTTTC.

On this clone: A single base is all that separates this from a far larger clone, so a read error is likely. This sample includes further DNA sequences coding for the same CDR3. The V gene is TRDV2, the J gene TRDJ3; D is perhaps TRDD3 (5 bases). In germline, CDR1 is GEAIGNYY, CDR2 EKD. The CDR3 is made up of 18 amino acids. The DNA of the CDR3 is TGTGCCTGTGACGTCTTCGGGGGTTCTCCCTGGGACACCCGTCAGATGTTTTTC. Translation gives CACDVFGGSPWDTRQMFF.

A few counts support this clone. A much larger clone sits a single nucleotide away, making a read error possible. The J gene is TRDJ1, the V gene TRDV1; 13 bases match TRDD3. This CDR3 has 24 residues. Germline CDR1 and CDR2: TSWWSYY and QGS. CDR3 sequence (DNA): TGTGCTCTTGGGGAACCCGGCCTTCCGTATGATCTGTACTGGGGGATACGTGATACCGATAAACTCACCTTT. This gives the protein CALGEPGLPYDLYWGIRDTDKLTF.

Note on this clone: A read error is possible here, since a much larger clone lies one base away. Other DNA sequences of this sample code for an identical CDR3. The rearrangement links TRDV1 to TRDJ1, with D perhaps TRDD2 or TRDD3 (6 bases each). The CDR3 sequence is 16 residues long. In germline, CDR1 is TSWWSYY, CDR2 QGS. The CDR3 DNA is TGTGCCCTTGGGGCCCGGCCTTCCGAGGGGATTCGTAAACTCATCTTT. Protein sequence: CALGARPSEGIRKLIF.

For this clone: The likely explanation is a read error, given a far larger clone one base away. The sample holds other DNA sequences that translate to the same CDR3. In DNA, the CDR3 is TGTGCCTGTGACACGCGTCGCTGGGGGATTTTGACCGCACAACTCTTCTTT. It encodes CACDTRRWGILTAQLFF. The V and J genes are TRDV2 and TRDJ2, with 9 bases lining up with TRDD3. CDR1 is GEAIGNYY and CDR2 is EKD in the germline V gene. The length of the CDR3 is 17 residues.

Worth noting for this clone: TCRdb attributes to this sequence the protein of a much larger clone, which differs from the DNA translation at residue 11; a read error is likely, and the protein displayed is translated from the DNA. This chain links TRDV2 with TRDJ2, with 10 bases that match TRDD3. CDR1 is GEAIGNYY and CDR2 is EKD in the germline V gene. This CDR3 region has 14 residues. CDR3 DNA: TGTGCCTGTGATACTGGGGGATTGACAGCACGACTCTTCTTT. Encoded protein: CACDTGGLTARLFF.

Remarks on this clone: Possible read error: a much larger clone is one base away. The chain joins TRDV2 to TRDJ1; TRDD2 might be the D (6 bases). Germline CDR1 is GEAIGNYY and CDR2 is EKD. The CDR3 contains 19 residues. V shed 3 bases and J shed 1 base, with 26 bases lying between them. The CDR3 bases are TGTGCCTGTGACCCAGATTCCTTCCCGGGGAAGAAACGCACCGATAAACTCATCTTT. Translation: CACDPDSFPGKKRTDKLIF.